This T cell receptor (beta chain) is drawn from a study of blood T cell repertoires in COVID-19. Study in general: The United States, Italy and Spain provided the acute and convalescent COVID-19 samples. The analysed material was cDNA or gDNA that came from T cells, B-cell-depleted T cells, or PBMCs.

Original methodology: From reference gene primer amplification, estimates of nucleated cell counts were derived. Profiled with immunoSEQ multiplex PCR; TCRdb holds only in-frame clones, not every one. Clonal size and the V and J genes are those of that table, whereas D and trimming came from the DNA. Of some 160,000 clones in the sample, roughly 80% were seen once. Sequenced material: peripheral blood. This receptor was identified in a man over 45 with active or convalescent COVID-19.

The CDR3 spells CASSMASGPYEQYF. Here the CDR3 DNA reads TGTGCCAGTAGTATGGCTAGCGGTCCCTACGAGCAGTACTTC. V is TRBV19 and J is TRBJ2-7, with 7 bases that match TRBD2. Germline V lookup: CDR1 LNHDA, CDR2 SQIVND (reference sequence). CDR3 size: 14 residues. The V gene end was trimmed by 3 bases and the J gene end by 2 bases; junction bases not matched to a gene: 4.